These 25 T cell receptor beta chains share one sample of origin, sequenced in a study of T-cell memory formation after mild COVID-19. TCRdb re-called the 5' RACE reads through MiXCR, storing one row per CDR3 protein. The data show under 300,000 distinct CDR3 sequences, 7.5% to 9.5% seen once. Sample: PBMCs or a T cell subset sorted from them (not recorded which). The source is a man in his late teens or twenties who had mild COVID-19 (a few samples of this study predate the infection). Cell type and time point are not known.

This clonotype showed up just a few times. This sequence joins TRBV10-3 and TRBJ2-2; 9 bases align to TRBD2. The CDR3 contains 15 residues. The germline V gene encodes CDR1 ENHRY and CDR2 SYGVKD. Trimming at V came to 7 bases and at J to 6 bases, leaving 9 bases not matched to a gene. CDR3 nucleotides: TGTGCCATCAACGTGGAGCGGGGGGCCCCCGGGGAGCTGTTTTTT. It is translated as CAINVERGAPGELFF.

Only a few counts were recorded for this clonotype. The J gene is TRBJ2-7, the V gene TRBV20-1; 7 nucleotides align to TRBD1. V lost 5 bases to trimming and J lost 2 bases; unmatched junction nucleotides: 6. The CDR3 is made up of 13 amino acids. Germline-derived CDR1 and CDR2 are DFQATT and SNEGSKA (reference sequence). In DNA, the CDR3 is TGCAGTGCTTGGACAGGACAAACCTACGAGCAGTACGTC. Translated: CSAWTGQTYEQYV.

This clonotype was counted between two and nine times. The gene calls are TRBV7-9 and TRBJ2-6; a weak D match, TRBD2 (5 bases). The germline V gene encodes CDR1 SEHNR and CDR2 FQNEAQ (reference sequence). With 1 base removed from V and 0 bases from J, the gap between germline ends came to 13 bases. The CDR3 extends over 18 amino acids. CDR3 coding DNA: TGTGCCAGCAGCTTAGTCCCATTGAGGGTCTCTGGGGCCAACGTCCTGACTTTC. This translates into CASSLVPLRVSGANVLTF. Using reference TRBV7-9 and TRBJ2-6 for the parts outside the CDR3, the full variable domain is DTGVSQNPRHKITKRGQNVTFRCDPISEHNRLYWYRQTLGQGPEFLTYFQNEAQLEKSRLLSDRFSAERPKGSFSTLEIQRTEQGDSAMYLCASSLVPLRVSGANVLTFGAGSRLTVL.

V usage is TRBV15 and J usage is TRBJ1-2; 8 bases are shared with TRBD1. V lost 0 bases and J lost 3; bases outside the gene matches: 12. The CDR3 totals 18 residues. Germline values: CDR1 LNHNV, CDR2 YYDKDF (reference sequence). CDR3 residues: CATSRDRGRQGNDYGYTF. The CDR3 bases are TGTGCCACCAGCAGAGATCGGGGGAGACAGGGGAACGACTATGGCTACACCTTC.

The chain employs TRBV6-5 and TRBJ2-7, with TRBD2 as a possible D gene (5 bases). From germline, CDR1 is MNHEY and CDR2 SVGAGI. This CDR3 comprises 13 residues. V was pared by 5 bases and J by 2 bases, with 10 bases between. The DNA of the CDR3 is TGTGCCAGCAGTGACGGGGATACCTACGAGCAGTACTTC. This codes for CASSDGDTYEQYF.

This clonotype was counted between two and nine times. The rearrangement joins TRBV6-2 or TRBV6-3 to TRBJ1-2, with D maybe TRBD1 (6 bases). The CDR3 length is 17 residues. The germline V and J ends were trimmed by 8 bases and 4 bases, with 26 bases remaining between them. Germline CDR1 and CDR2: MNHEY and SVGEGT. CDR3 amino acids: CASYGTGFSTGPYGYTF. The CDR3 coding sequence is TGTGCCAGCTATGGGACCGGGTTCTCTACAGGGCCCTATGGCTACACCTTC.

This clonotype came up a few times. The chain combines TRBV7-3 with TRBJ2-2; D unresolved. This CDR3 region has 14 residues. The germline V gene has CDR1 SGHTA and CDR2 FQGTGA. V lost 3 bases, J lost 8 bases, and 13 bases lay in between. The CDR3 here is CASSFGPEIGELFF. DNA for the CDR3: TGTGCCAGCAGCTTTGGTCCAGAAATAGGGGAGCTGTTTTTT.

In its sample, this clonotype was seen a few times. This chain uses TRBV7-2 with TRBJ2-1; 8 nucleotides align to TRBD1. The CDR3 covers 16 residues. Trimming took 5 bases from V and 4 from J; bases not matched to a gene: 10. The V gene's germline CDR1 is SGHTA and CDR2 FQGNSA. The CDR3, as DNA: TGTGCCAGCAGCCCATGGGACAGGACGGGGTACAATGAGCAGTTCTTC. This sequence encodes CASSPWDRTGYNEQFF.

The rearrangement links TRBV7-6 to TRBJ2-7; D perhaps matches TRBD2 (6 bases). This CDR3 has 15 amino acids. Per the germline V gene, CDR1 is SGHVS and CDR2 is FNYEAQ. V was pared by 5 bases and J by 6 bases, with 20 bases between. The CDR3: CASSPYLGLSGEQYF. The CDR3 DNA reads TGTGCCAGCAGCCCGTATCTGGGACTGTCGGGCGAGCAGTACTTC.

The chain combines TRBV3-1 with TRBJ2-7; possible D gene TRBD1, 6 bases. There are 15 residues in the CDR3. Germline CDR1 LGHDT, CDR2 YNNKEL (reference sequence). Trimming cost V 0 bases and J 5 bases, with 14 bases left between them. The DNA of the CDR3 is TGTGCCAGCAGCCAAGAGAGGGGGTTAACCCACGAGCAGTACTTC. Residues: CASSQERGLTHEQYF.

The chain has TRBV7-9 and TRBJ1-6; 7 nucleotides match TRBD1. The germline V gene has CDR1 SEHNR and CDR2 FQNEAQ (reference sequence). The CDR3 is 16 residues long. V trimming: 1 base; J trimming: 15 bases; junction bases outside the gene matches: 15. CDR3 DNA sequence: TGTGCCAGCAGCTTAGAGGCGGGACAGACGGGCGGCTTCCTCCACTTT. Protein: CASSLEAGQTGGFLHF.

This sequence joins TRBV9 and TRBJ2-4; no reliable D call. This CDR3 region has 12 residues. The V and J ends lost 3 bases and 3 bases respectively, with 4 bases between them. CDR1 is SGDLS and CDR2 is YYNGEE in the germline V gene. The CDR3 sequence is CASSGDKNIQYF. DNA for the CDR3: TGTGCCAGCAGCGGGGACAAAAACATTCAGTACTTC.

This chain uses TRBV6-5 with TRBJ2-5; the match to TRBD2 covers 9 bases. V gave up 4 bases and J gave up 0 bases; unmatched junction bases: 6. The CDR3 runs to 16 residues. CDR1 and CDR2 (germline): MNHEY, SVGAGI. For the CDR3, the DNA is TGTGCCAGCAGTTGGGGGAGCGGGGGGAACCAAGAGACCCAGTACTTC. Residues: CASSWGSGGNQETQYF.

This clonotype was counted many times. This chain links TRBV5-1 with TRBJ2-3; D is unresolved. The V gene's germline CDR1 is SGHRS and CDR2 YFSETQ. The CDR3 loop spans 14 amino acids. V lost 1 base and J 4 bases, leaving 10 bases between the germline ends. CDR3 sequence: CASSLMGGADTQYF. In DNA form, the CDR3 reads TGCGCCAGCAGCTTGATGGGTGGCGCAGATACGCAGTATTTT.

This clonotype was found a few times. The chain has TRBV2 and TRBJ2-1; TRBD2 agrees at 16 bases. The germline V gene has CDR1 SNHLY and CDR2 FYNNEI. CDR3 length equals 15 residues. Germline trimming cut 10 bases from V and 7 bases from J; bases unmatched to any gene: 7. DNA of the CDR3: TGTGCCATCATTCCGGGACTAGCGGGGGGGAATGAGCAGTTCTTC. As protein: CAIIPGLAGGNEQFF.

This clonotype showed up many times. The chain employs TRBV7-2 and TRBJ2-7; weak D call: TRBD2 (5 bases). Trimming removed 5 bases at V and 4 bases at J, with 15 bases between. Germline loops: CDR1 SGHTA, CDR2 FQGNSA. The CDR3 loop spans 14 amino acids. The CDR3 region has the DNA TGTGCCAGCAGCGCTGCTAGCAGTTGGTACGAGCAGTACTTC. It specifies CASSAASSWYEQYF.

This clonotype was counted between two and nine times. CDR3 in DNA: TGCGCCAGCAGCACCGGGGACGGGAATGAGCAGTTCTTC. It is translated as CASSTGDGNEQFF. The chain recombines TRBV5-1 with TRBJ2-1, with D tentatively TRBD1 or TRBD2 (5 bases each). The CDR3 length is 13 residues. The V end lost 4 bases, the J end lost 7 bases, and 12 bases lay between the germline ends. From germline, CDR1 is SGHRS and CDR2 YFSETQ.

This clonotype was recorded a few times. The chain joins TRBV7-8 to TRBJ2-1; the D gene is possibly TRBD2 (6 bases). V shed 5 bases and J shed 4 bases, with 15 bases lying between them. This CDR3 contains 15 residues. Germline loops: CDR1 SGHVS, CDR2 FQNEAQ. The CDR3 bases are TGTGCCAGCAGCGGAGGGGAACGGGTTTACAATGAGCAGTTCTTC. Translated, it gives CASSGGERVYNEQFF. The full variable domain, its missing parts supplied by reference TRBV7-8 and TRBJ2-1, is GAGVSQSPRYKVAKRGQDVALRCDPISGHVSLFWYQQALGQGPEFLTYFQNEAQLDKSGLPSDRFFAERPEGSVSTLKIQRTQQEDSAVYLCASSGGERVYNEQFFGPGTRLTVL.

Ten or more counts support this clonotype. The CDR3 DNA reads as TGTGCCAGCAGTTACGGGGGCCTCTATGGCTACACCTTC. Protein product: CASSYGGLYGYTF. The chain recombines TRBV6-2 or TRBV6-3 with TRBJ1-2; tentative D call: TRBD1 (6 bases). With 2 bases removed from V and 4 bases from J, the gap between germline ends came to 8 bases. Per the germline V gene, CDR1 is MNHEY and CDR2 is SVGEGT. The CDR3 sequence is 13 residues long.

The chain is built from TRBV5-1 and TRBJ2-5; TRBD2 matches 7 bases. CDR3 length: 14 amino acids. V shed 2 bases and J 3 bases; nucleotides not matched to a gene: 4. Germline-derived CDR1 and CDR2 are SGHRS and YFSETQ. DNA of the CDR3: TGCGCCAGCAGCTTTGGGCTAGCGGAAGAGACCCAGTACTTC. Translating gives CASSFGLAEETQYF.

V gene TRBV12-3 or TRBV12-4 combines with J gene TRBJ1-4; D remains unclear. CDR3 length equals 16 residues. V shed 4 bases and J shed 3 bases, with 15 bases lying between them. The CDR3 nucleotides are TGTGCCAGCAGTTATGGGCCCGGCCCAGCTAATGAAAAACTGTTTTTT. This sequence encodes CASSYGPGPANEKLFF.

The genes are TRBV5-6 and TRBJ1-1, with D perhaps TRBD1 (5 bases). The ends were cut back, 6 bases at V and 4 bases at J, with 13 bases in the middle. The CDR3 runs 13 residues. Germline assignment: CDR1 SGHDT and CDR2 YYEEEE. Here the CDR3 reads CASTFQGRTEAFF. The CDR3 region has the DNA TGTGCCAGCACCTTTCAGGGCCGCACTGAAGCTTTCTTT.

The gene calls are TRBV5-1 and TRBJ2-1; D is possibly TRBD2 (5 bases). V lost 4 bases to trimming and J lost 4 bases, with 12 bases between them. This CDR3 contains 14 residues. Germline V CDR1 and CDR2: SGHRS, YFSETQ. The CDR3 sequence is CASSLAFQYNEQFF. As DNA, the CDR3 is TGCGCCAGCAGCCTAGCCTTCCAGTACAATGAGCAGTTCTTC.

This clonotype was picked up many times. The rearrangement joins TRBV4-1 to TRBJ2-1; D unresolved. Germline V CDR1 and CDR2: MGHRA, YSYEKL. This CDR3 is built from 16 residues. V lost 1 base and J 0 bases, leaving 10 bases between the germline ends. The CDR3 bases are TGCGCCAGCAGCCAAGTAAACCTCGTCTCCTACAATGAGCAGTTCTTC. Amino acid sequence: CASSQVNLVSYNEQFF.

In its sample, this clonotype was seen many times. The chain links TRBV10-2 to TRBJ2-2; D remains ambiguous. The germline V gene has CDR1 WSHSY and CDR2 SAAADI. The germline V and J ends were trimmed by 3 bases and 4 bases, with 6 bases remaining between them. This CDR3 region has 13 residues. CDR3 nucleotides: TGCGCCAGCAGTGATTTCGGCACCGGGGAGCTGTTTTTT. Residues: CASSDFGTGELFF.